This T cell receptor (beta chain) was observed in a study of T cells in Graves' hyperthyroidism and ophthalmopathy. The source material, RNA transcripts, was used to amplify TCR beta CDR3 regions. First-round RT-PCR with HTBI primers amplified the TCR CDR3 region. TCRdb reprocessed the multiplex PCR reads via MiXCR and lists one record per CDR3 protein. The sample holds over 650,000 distinct CDR3 sequences, over 15% seen once. V lost 1 base and J 9 bases, leaving 7 bases between the germline ends. Germline V gene sequence: CDR1 LGHNA, CDR2 YNFKEQ. This CDR3 is built from 12 residues. This clonotype was counted ten times or more.

The specimen was blood. The sequence was collected from a man aged 18 to 29 with Graves' hyperthyroidism. The V gene is TRBV4-2, the J gene TRBJ2-1; possible D gene TRBD2, 6 bases. The CDR3 bases are TGTGCCAGCAGCCAAGTGGGGGGTGAGCAGTTCTTC. This gives the protein CASSQVGGEQFF.